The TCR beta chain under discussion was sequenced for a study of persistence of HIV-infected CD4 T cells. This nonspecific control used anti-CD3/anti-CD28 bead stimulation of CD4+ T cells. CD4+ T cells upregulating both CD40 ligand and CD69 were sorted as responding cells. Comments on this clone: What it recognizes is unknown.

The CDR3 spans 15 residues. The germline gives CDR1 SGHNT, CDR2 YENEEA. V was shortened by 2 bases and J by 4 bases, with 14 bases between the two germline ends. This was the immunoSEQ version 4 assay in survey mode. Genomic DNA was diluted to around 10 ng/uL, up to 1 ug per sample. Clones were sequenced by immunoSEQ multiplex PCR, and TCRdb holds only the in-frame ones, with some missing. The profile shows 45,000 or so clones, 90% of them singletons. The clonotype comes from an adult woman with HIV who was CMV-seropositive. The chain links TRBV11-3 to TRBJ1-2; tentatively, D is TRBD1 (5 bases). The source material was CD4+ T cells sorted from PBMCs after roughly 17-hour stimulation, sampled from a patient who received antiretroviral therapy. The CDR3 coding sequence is TGTGCCAGCAGCTTATCGAGGGGCCCGGGCTATGGCTACACCTTC. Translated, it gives CASSLSRGPGYGYTF.